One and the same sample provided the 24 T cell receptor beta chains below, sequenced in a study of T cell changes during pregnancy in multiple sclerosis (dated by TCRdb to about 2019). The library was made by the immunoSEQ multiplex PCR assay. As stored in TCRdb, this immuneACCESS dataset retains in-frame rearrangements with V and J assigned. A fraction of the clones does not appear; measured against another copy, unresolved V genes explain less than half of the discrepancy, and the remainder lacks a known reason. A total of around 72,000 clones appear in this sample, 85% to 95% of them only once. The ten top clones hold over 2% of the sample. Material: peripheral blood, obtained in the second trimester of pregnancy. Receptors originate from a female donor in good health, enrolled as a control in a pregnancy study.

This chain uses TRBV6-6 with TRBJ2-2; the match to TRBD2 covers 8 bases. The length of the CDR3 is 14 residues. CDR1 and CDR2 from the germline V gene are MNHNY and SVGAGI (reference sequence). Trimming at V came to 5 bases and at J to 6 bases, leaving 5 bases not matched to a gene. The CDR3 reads CASSHPGGSGELFF. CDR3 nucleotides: TGTGCCAGCAGTCACCCGGGAGGGTCCGGGGAGCTGTTTTTT.

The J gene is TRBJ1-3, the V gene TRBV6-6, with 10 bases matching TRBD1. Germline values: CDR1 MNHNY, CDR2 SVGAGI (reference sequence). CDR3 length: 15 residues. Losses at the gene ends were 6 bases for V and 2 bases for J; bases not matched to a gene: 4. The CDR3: CASSLGTGAGNTIYF. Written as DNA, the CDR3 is TGTGCCAGCAGCCTAGGGACAGGGGCTGGAAACACCATATATTTT.

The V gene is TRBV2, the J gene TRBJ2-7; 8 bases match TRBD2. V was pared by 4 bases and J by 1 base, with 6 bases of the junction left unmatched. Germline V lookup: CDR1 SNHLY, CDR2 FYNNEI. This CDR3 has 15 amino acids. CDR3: CASSAPGLESYEQYF. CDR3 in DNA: TGTGCCAGCAGTGCGCCGGGACTAGAGTCCTACGAGCAGTACTTC.

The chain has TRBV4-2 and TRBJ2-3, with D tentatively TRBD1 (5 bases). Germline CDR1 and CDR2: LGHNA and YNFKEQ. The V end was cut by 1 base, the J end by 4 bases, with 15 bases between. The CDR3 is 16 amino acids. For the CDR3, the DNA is TGTGCCAGCAGCCAAGGATTGGGGCTAGGGGCAGATACGCAGTATTTT. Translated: CASSQGLGLGADTQYF.

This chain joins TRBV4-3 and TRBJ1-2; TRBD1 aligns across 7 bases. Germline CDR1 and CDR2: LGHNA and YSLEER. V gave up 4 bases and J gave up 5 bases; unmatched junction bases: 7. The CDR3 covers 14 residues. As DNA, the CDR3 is TGCGCCAGCAGCCCCGGGACAGCCGAATATGGCTACACCTTC. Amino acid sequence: CASSPGTAEYGYTF.

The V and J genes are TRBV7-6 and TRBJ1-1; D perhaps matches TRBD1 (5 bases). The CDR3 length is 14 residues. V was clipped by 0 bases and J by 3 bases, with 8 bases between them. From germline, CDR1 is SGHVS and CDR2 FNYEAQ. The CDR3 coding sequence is TGTGCCAGCAGCTTAGCGGGGGGTTACACTGAAGCTTTCTTT. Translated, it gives CASSLAGGYTEAFF.

As DNA, the CDR3 is TGTGCCAGCAGGTACTACTTCGGGGCCTACGAGCAGTACTTC. Residues: CASRYYFGAYEQYF. The chain employs TRBV27 and TRBJ2-7; weak D call: TRBD2 (5 bases). Germline-derived CDR1 and CDR2 are MNHEY and SMNVEV (reference sequence). The V and J ends lost 6 bases and 2 bases respectively, with 14 bases between them. This CDR3 contains 14 residues.

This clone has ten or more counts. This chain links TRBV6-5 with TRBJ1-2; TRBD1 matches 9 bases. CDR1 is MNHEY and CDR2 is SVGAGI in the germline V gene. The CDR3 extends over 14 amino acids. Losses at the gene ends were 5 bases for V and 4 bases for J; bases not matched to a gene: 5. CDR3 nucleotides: TGTGCCAGCAGTGCACAGGGGGCTTTCTATGGCTACACCTTC. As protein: CASSAQGAFYGYTF.

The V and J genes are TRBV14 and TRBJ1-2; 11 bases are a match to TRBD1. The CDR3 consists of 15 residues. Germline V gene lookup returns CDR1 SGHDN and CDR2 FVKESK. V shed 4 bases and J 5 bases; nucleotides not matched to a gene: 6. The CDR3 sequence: CASSPGTGGTYGYTF. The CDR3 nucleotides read TGTGCCAGCAGCCCGGGGACAGGGGGGACATATGGCTACACCTTC.

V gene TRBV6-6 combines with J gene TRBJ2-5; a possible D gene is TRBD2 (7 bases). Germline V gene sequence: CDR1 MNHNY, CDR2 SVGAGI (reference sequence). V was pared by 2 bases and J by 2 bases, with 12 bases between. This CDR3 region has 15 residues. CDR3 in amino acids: CASSYTGGLQETQYF. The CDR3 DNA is TGTGCCAGCAGTTACACGGGGGGCCTACAAGAGACCCAGTACTTC.

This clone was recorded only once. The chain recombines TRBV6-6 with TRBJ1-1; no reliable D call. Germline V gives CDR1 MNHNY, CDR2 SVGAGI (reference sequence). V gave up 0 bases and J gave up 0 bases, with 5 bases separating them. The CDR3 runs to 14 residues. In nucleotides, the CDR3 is TGTGCCAGCAGTTACTCGGGAGTGAACACTGAAGCTTTCTTT. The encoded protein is CASSYSGVNTEAFF.

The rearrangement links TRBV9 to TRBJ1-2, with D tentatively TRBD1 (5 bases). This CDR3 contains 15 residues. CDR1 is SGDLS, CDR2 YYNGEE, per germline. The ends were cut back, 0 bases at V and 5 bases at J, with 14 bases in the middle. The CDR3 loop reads CASSVAGFGGYGYTF. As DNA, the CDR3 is TGTGCCAGCAGCGTAGCGGGGTTCGGGGGGTATGGCTACACCTTC.

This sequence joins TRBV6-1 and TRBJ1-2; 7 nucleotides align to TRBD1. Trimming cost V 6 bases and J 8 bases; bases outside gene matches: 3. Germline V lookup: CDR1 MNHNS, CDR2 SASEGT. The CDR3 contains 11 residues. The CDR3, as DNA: TGTGCCAGCAGAACAGGGGTCGGCTACACCTTC. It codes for CASRTGVGYTF.

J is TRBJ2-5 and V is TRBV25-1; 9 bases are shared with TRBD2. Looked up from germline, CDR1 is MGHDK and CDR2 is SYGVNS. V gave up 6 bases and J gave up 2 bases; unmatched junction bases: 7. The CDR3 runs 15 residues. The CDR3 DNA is TGTGCCAGCAGGAAAAGCGGGGGGACTCAAGAGACCCAGTACTTC. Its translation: CASRKSGGTQETQYF. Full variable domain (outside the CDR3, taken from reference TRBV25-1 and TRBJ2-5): EADIYQTPRYLVIGTGKKITLECSQTMGHDKMYWYQQDPGMELHLIHYSYGVNSTEKGDLSSESTVSRIRTEHFPLTLESARPSHTSQYLCASRKSGGTQETQYFGPGTRLLVL.

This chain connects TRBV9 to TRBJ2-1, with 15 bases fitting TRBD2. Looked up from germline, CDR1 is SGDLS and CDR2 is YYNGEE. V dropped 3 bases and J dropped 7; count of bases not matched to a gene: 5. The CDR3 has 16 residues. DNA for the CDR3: TGTGCCAGCAGCGACAGGACTAGCGGGGGGGCGAATGAGCAGTTCTTC. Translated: CASSDRTSGGANEQFF.

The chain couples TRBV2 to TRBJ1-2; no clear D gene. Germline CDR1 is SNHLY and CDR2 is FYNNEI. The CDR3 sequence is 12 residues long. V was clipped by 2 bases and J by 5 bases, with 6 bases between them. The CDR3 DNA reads TGTGCCAGCAGTGAATCAGGTTATGGCTACACCTTC. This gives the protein CASSESGYGYTF.

This CDR3 reads CASSHVEGATGELFF. In nucleotides, the CDR3 is TGTGCCAGCAGCCATGTAGAGGGGGCCACCGGGGAGCTGTTTTTT. The chain has TRBV14 and TRBJ2-2, with 7 bases identical to TRBD1. With V trimmed by 3 bases and J by 4 bases, 5 bases remained unmatched. The CDR3 has 15 residues. Per the germline V gene, CDR1 is SGHDN and CDR2 is FVKESK.

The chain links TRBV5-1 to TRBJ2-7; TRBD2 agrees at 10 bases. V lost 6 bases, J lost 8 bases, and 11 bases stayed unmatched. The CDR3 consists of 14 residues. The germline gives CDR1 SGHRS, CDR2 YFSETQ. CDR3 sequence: CASIQEAGGFKQYF. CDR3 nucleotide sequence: TGCGCCAGCATCCAGGAAGCGGGGGGGTTCAAGCAGTACTTC.

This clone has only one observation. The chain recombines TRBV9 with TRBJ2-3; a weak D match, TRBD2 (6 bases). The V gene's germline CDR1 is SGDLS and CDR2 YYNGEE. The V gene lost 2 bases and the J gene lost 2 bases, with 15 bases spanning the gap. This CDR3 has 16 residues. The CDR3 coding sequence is TGTGCCAGCAGCGTTGGGGGACTCCCTATCACAGATACGCAGTATTTT. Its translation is CASSVGGLPITDTQYF.

The CDR3 here is CASSYGLPHQPQHF. CDR3 DNA sequence: TGTGCCAGCAGCTACGGACTGCCTCATCAGCCCCAGCATTTT. The V and J genes are TRBV7-9 and TRBJ1-5, with D uncertain. From germline, CDR1 is SEHNR and CDR2 FQNEAQ (reference sequence). The CDR3 runs to 14 residues. V was pared by 4 bases and J by 5 bases, with 12 bases between.

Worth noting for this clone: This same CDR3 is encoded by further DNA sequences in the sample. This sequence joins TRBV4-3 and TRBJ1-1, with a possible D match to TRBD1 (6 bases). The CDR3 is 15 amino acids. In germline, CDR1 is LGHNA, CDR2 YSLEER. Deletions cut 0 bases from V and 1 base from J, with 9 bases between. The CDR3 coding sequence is TGCGCCAGCAGCCAAGATGGGGGCCCGAACACTGAAGCTTTCTTT. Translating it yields CASSQDGGPNTEAFF.

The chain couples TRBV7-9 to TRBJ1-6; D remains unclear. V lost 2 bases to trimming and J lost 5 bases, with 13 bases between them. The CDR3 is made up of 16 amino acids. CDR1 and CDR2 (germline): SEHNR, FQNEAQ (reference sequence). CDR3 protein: CASSLWEGGDNSPLHF. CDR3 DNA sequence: TGTGCCAGCAGCTTATGGGAGGGTGGGGATAATTCACCCCTCCACTTT.

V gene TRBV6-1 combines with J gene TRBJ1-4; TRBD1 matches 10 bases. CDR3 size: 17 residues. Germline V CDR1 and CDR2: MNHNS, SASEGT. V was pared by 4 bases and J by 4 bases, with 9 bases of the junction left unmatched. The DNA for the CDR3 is TGTGCCAGCAGTGGACAGGGGGCAGGGGTCGGTAATGAAAAACTGTTTTTT. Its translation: CASSGQGAGVGNEKLFF.

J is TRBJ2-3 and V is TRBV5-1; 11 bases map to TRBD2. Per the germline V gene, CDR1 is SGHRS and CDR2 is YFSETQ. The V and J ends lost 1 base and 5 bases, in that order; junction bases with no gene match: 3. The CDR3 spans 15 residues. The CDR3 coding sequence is TGCGCCAGCAGCTTGTTAGCGGGGGGGCAAGATACGCAGTATTTT. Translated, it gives CASSLLAGGQDTQYF.